The source of this TCR beta chain is a study of circulating CD8 cells and anti-PD-1 response in melanoma. On the study more broadly: Nivolumab was given intravenously at 3 mg/kg every 2 weeks. About 45% of the 13 patients had prior targeted therapy or immunotherapy; seven did not.

This clonotype is medium-sized. Germline V gives CDR1 LNHNV, CDR2 YYDKDF (reference sequence). V gave up 3 bases and J gave up 7 bases, with 22 bases separating them. The CDR3 covers 16 residues. TCR libraries were prepared from approximately 15 ng of total RNA with the QIAseq Immune Repertoire TCR panel. In TCRdb, the reads were re-called with MiXCR into one record per CDR3 protein. The table includes more than 1,000 distinct CDR3 sequences, roughly 7.7% detected once. Sorting of live CD3+CD8+TCRalphabeta+ cells by PD-1 and/or TIGIT gave four subsets. This sequence joins TRBV15 and TRBJ2-7; D may be TRBD2 (6 bases). The sequence derives from a human donor with melanoma. Sequencing used CD8+ T cells from PBMCs, obtained at baseline or after one month of anti-PD-1 therapy (not recorded which). The CDR3 region is CATSRGTAGPWVEQYF. DNA of the CDR3: TGTGCCACCAGCAGGGGAACTGCGGGACCCTGGGTTGAGCAGTACTTC.